The 11 T cell receptor beta chains listed next were all sequenced from one sample in a study of tissue T cells after allogeneic stem cell transplantation. Sequencing was performed with immunoSEQ multiplex PCR; in TCRdb, only in-frame clones are kept and a portion is missing. Among 25,000 to 35,000 clones listed, roughly 87% were seen once. The sequences come from blood, collected before transplantation. The receptors were gathered from a woman aged 18-55 years who later had graft-versus-host disease after an allogeneic stem cell transplant.

The rearrangement joins TRBV7-9 to TRBJ2-7; 9 bases align to TRBD1. The V gene's germline CDR1 is SEHNR and CDR2 FQNEAQ (reference sequence). CDR3 length equals 16 residues. V was clipped by 3 bases and J by 6 bases; unmatched bases: 12. The CDR3 protein is CASSFGDREVGSEQYF. CDR3 DNA: TGTGCCAGCAGCTTTGGGGACAGGGAGGTTGGGTCCGAGCAGTACTTC.

The rearrangement links TRBV4-1 to TRBJ2-7, with 12 bases lining up with TRBD1. After removal of 2 bases from V and 8 bases from J, the junction contained 7 bases not matched to a gene. The CDR3 is made up of 15 amino acids. CDR1 MGHRA and CDR2 YSYEKL come from the germline V gene. The CDR3 is CASSQPRDRGRKQYF. The CDR3 DNA is TGCGCCAGCAGCCAACCACGGGACAGGGGGCGGAAGCAGTACTTC.

Regarding this clone: The same CDR3 also results from other DNA sequences found in this sample. CDR3 sequence (DNA): TGTGCCAGCAGTGGACTAGCGGGGGGCACAGATACGCAGTATTTT. This sequence encodes CASSGLAGGTDTQYF. The J gene is TRBJ2-3, the V gene TRBV6-4, with 12 positions matching TRBD2. Looked up from germline, CDR1 is MRHNA and CDR2 is SNTAGT. Trimming removed 4 bases from V and 1 base from J; junction bases left unmatched: 0. The CDR3 contains 15 residues.

The chain recombines TRBV7-6 with TRBJ1-5; no definite D call. Germline V gives CDR1 SGHVS, CDR2 FNYEAQ. The V gene lost 1 base and the J gene lost 0 bases, with 7 bases spanning the gap. CDR3 size: 15 residues. The CDR3 DNA follows: TGTGCCAGCAGCTTAGGACCTAATAGCAATCAGCCCCAGCATTTT. This encodes CASSLGPNSNQPQHF.

The J gene is TRBJ1-5, the V gene TRBV5-1; TRBD1 matches 7 bases. Germline loops: CDR1 SGHRS, CDR2 YFSETQ. CDR3 length equals 15 residues. V lost 4 bases and J lost 2; bases outside the gene matches: 6. For the CDR3, the DNA is TGCGCCAGCAGCCCGACAGGGTGGGGCAATCAGCCCCAGCATTTT. Translated, it gives CASSPTGWGNQPQHF.

The rearrangement uses TRBV6-1 and TRBJ1-1, with a tentative D call TRBD1 (5 bases). The CDR3 consists of 16 residues. Trimming removed 1 base at V and 3 bases at J, with 15 bases between. Germline CDR1 and CDR2: MNHNS and SASEGT. The CDR3, as DNA: TGTGCCAGCAGTGAAGGTCTCTCGAAGGGGTACACTGAAGCTTTCTTT. This gives the protein CASSEGLSKGYTEAFF.

The DNA for the CDR3 is TGTGCCAGTAGCAAACAGACAGGGCTCGGGGCTCATGGCTACACCTTC. It translates to CASSKQTGLGAHGYTF. The V and J genes are TRBV19 and TRBJ1-2; 7 bases are shared with TRBD1. This CDR3 has 16 residues. J gave up 6 bases and V 6 bases, and 16 bases lay outside the gene matches. Germline-derived CDR1 and CDR2 are LNHDA and SQIVND (reference sequence).

The genes are TRBV4-1 and TRBJ1-2; D is undetermined. The CDR3 is 15 amino acids. Germline loops: CDR1 MGHRA, CDR2 YSYEKL. V was pared by 4 bases and J by 10 bases, with 22 bases between. This CDR3 is CASSPLLRNSLDYTF. The CDR3 DNA reads as TGCGCCAGCAGCCCCTTATTAAGGAACAGCCTCGACTACACCTTC.

V usage is TRBV7-9 and J usage is TRBJ1-4, with D perhaps TRBD1 (5 bases). Trimming pared 1 base from V and 8 bases from J, leaving 14 bases between. The CDR3 consists of 15 residues. Germline V gene sequence: CDR1 SEHNR, CDR2 FQNEAQ (reference sequence). The chain's CDR3 is CASSLGSGIPEKLFF. CDR3 nucleotide sequence: TGTGCCAGCAGCTTAGGATCAGGGATTCCCGAAAAACTGTTTTTT.

The chain carries TRBV18 and TRBJ2-7, with 8 bases aligning to TRBD1. The CDR3 covers 14 residues. J lost 5 bases, V lost 2 bases, and 5 bases had no gene match. Germline assignment: CDR1 KGHSH and CDR2 LQKENI. This chain's CDR3 is CASSPLGQGDEQYF. The DNA of the CDR3 is TGTGCCAGCTCACCATTAGGACAGGGCGACGAGCAGTACTTC.

The CDR3 sequence is CASSFLGVNTEAFF. The CDR3 nucleotides are TGCGCCAGCAGCTTTTTAGGGGTGAACACTGAAGCTTTCTTT. This chain uses TRBV5-1 with TRBJ1-1; tentative D call: TRBD1 (5 bases). V was trimmed by 2 bases and J by 0 bases, leaving 8 bases between them. This CDR3 is 14 amino acids long. CDR1 is SGHRS, CDR2 YFSETQ, per germline.